A selection of T cell receptor beta chains follows, all from one sample in a study of cytomegalovirus exposure and HLA in healthy donors. Clones were sequenced by immunoSEQ multiplex PCR, and TCRdb holds only the in-frame ones, with some missing. The sample has approximately 160,000 clones; 96% are singletons. Sequencing input: PBMCs. Receptors were obtained from a woman between 18 and 29 years old in good health and CMV-seronegative. CDR3s include the opening cysteine and the closing phenylalanine or tryptophan. The D gene is left open where the match is weak. Size is stated for part of the rows, as once, few or many counts, or as a class when the clone is expanded.

J gene: TRBJ2-7; clone size: .; V gene: TRBV11-2; D gene: .; CDR3 DNA: TGTGCCAGCAGCACCCTGACCGGCCGGCTAGGCGAGCAGTACTTC; CDR3 protein: CASSTLTGRLGEQYF
J gene: TRBJ1-1; clone size: .; V gene: TRBV15; D gene: .; CDR3 DNA: TGTGCCACCAGCAGAGGACCCCGCGGTCTAGGTGTGAACACTGAAGCTTTCTTT; CDR3 protein: CATSRGPRGLGVNTEAFF
J gene: TRBJ1-1; clone size: .; V gene: TRBV5-1; D gene: .; CDR3 DNA: TGCGCCAGCAGCTTTTCCGGCGGGGCGAACACTGAAGCTTTCTTT; CDR3 protein: CASSFSGGANTEAFF
J gene: TRBJ1-4; clone size: .; V gene: TRBV5-1; D gene: .; CDR3 DNA: TGCGCCAGCAGCTTAAGAGGGAGGGATGAAAAACTGTTTTTT; CDR3 protein: CASSLRGRDEKLFF
J gene: TRBJ1-2; clone size: .; V gene: TRBV18; D gene: TRBD1; CDR3 DNA: TGTGCCAGCTCACCAACGACAGGGAGAGACTATGGCTACACCTTC; CDR3 protein: CASSPTTGRDYGYTF
J gene: TRBJ2-2; clone size: few; V gene: TRBV6-4; D gene: .; CDR3 DNA: TGTGCCAGCAGGGCAGGTGGTGAAACCGGGGAGCTGTTTTTT; CDR3 protein: CASRAGGETGELFF
J gene: TRBJ2-5; clone size: .; V gene: TRBV7-2; D gene: TRBD2; CDR3 DNA: TGTGCCAGCAGCTCCGGGGGGTGGCTAGGGGCCCAGTACTTC; CDR3 protein: CASSSGGWLGAQYF
J gene: TRBJ2-7; clone size: .; V gene: TRBV4-3; D gene: .; CDR3 DNA: TGCGCCAGCAGCCAAGGGACAAGCTCCTACGAGCAGTACTTC; CDR3 protein: CASSQGTSSYEQYF
J gene: TRBJ1-6; clone size: .; V gene: TRBV7-2; D gene: .; CDR3 DNA: TGTGCCAGCAGCTTCAAATTAACAGTCCCCTCTTCACCCCTCCACTTT; CDR3 protein: CASSFKLTVPSSPLHF
J gene: TRBJ2-2; clone size: .; V gene: TRBV5-3; D gene: .; CDR3 DNA: TGTGCCAGAAACAAAACCTCCATCCTCCAACAGGGTTGTACCGGGGAGCTGTTTTTT; CDR3 protein: CARNKTSILQQGCTGELFF
J gene: TRBJ2-5; clone size: .; V gene: TRBV7-9; D gene: .; CDR3 DNA: TGTGCCAGCAGCCGCGACAGTGGCCAAGAGACCCAGTACTTC; CDR3 protein: CASSRDSGQETQYF
J gene: TRBJ1-1; clone size: .; V gene: TRBV4-3; D gene: .; CDR3 DNA: TGCGCCAGCAGCCAACGTCCGAGGACTGAAGCTTTCTTT; CDR3 protein: CASSQRPRTEAFF